This paragraph covers one T cell receptor (beta chain) sequence. These data belong to a study of CD8 T cells in Susac syndrome. RNA, at about 0.45 to 1 ug, was reverse transcribed with random hexamers. TCRdb itself ran the immunoSEQ multiplex PCR reads through MiXCR, one entry per CDR3 protein. The sample yields some 200,000 distinct CDR3 sequences, about 95% seen once. Sequencing targeted TCR beta in T cells from blood (CD8+ and CD4+). V was pared by 4 bases and J by 0 bases, with 14 bases between. This CDR3 has 15 amino acids. CDR1 is SGDLS, CDR2 YYNGEE, per germline. The receptor was derived from a human donor in good health. J is TRBJ2-7 and V is TRBV9; D not resolved. Specimen: CD4+ T cells from PBMCs. DNA of the CDR3: TGTGCCAGCAGCCCAGACCCATGGAGCTCCTACGAGCAGTACTTC. Translated: CASSPDPWSSYEQYF. Filled out from reference TRBV9 and TRBJ2-7, the complete variable domain reads DSGVTQTPKHLITATGQRVTLRCSPRSGDLSVYWYQQSLDQGLQFLIQYYNGEERAKGNILERFSAQQFPDLHSELNLSSLELGDSALYFCASSPDPWSSYEQYFGPGTRLTVT.